This passage covers 10 T cell receptor beta chains from one sample sequenced in a study of cytomegalovirus exposure and HLA in healthy donors. The PCR employed 60 Vbeta primers together with 13 Jbeta primers. The repertoire was sequenced with immunoSEQ multiplex PCR; TCRdb's copy has only in-frame clones and lacks some. The sample lists 50,000 to 75,000 clones, approximately 83% occurring once. Source material: PBMCs. Every receptor here comes from a human donor in good health.

The CDR3, as DNA: TGCGCCAGCAGGATCACAGGGGGCATAGCGGGAGGGTTTAATGAGCAGTTCTTC. Its protein product is CASRITGGIAGGFNEQFF. V gene TRBV10-2 combines with J gene TRBJ2-1; 11 nucleotides line up with TRBD2. Germline values: CDR1 WSHSY, CDR2 SAAADI. This CDR3 has 18 amino acids. V lost 6 bases to trimming and J lost 7 bases; unmatched junction nucleotides: 17.

The chain links TRBV12-5 to TRBJ2-7; 12 bases fit TRBD2. Germline values: CDR1 LGHNT, CDR2 FRNRAP. The CDR3 has 22 amino acids. V lost 0 bases, J lost 6 bases, and 24 bases stayed unmatched. Written as DNA, the CDR3 is TGTGCTAGTGGTTTGGTTCGTATCCCGGGACAGAAGACTAGCGGGAGTCCGGTCGAGCAGTACTTC. This codes for CASGLVRIPGQKTSGSPVEQYF.

The chain is built from TRBV7-9 and TRBJ2-1; 7 bases agree with TRBD2. The germline V gene encodes CDR1 SEHNR and CDR2 FQNEAQ (reference sequence). The CDR3 has 17 residues. V was pared by 7 bases and J by 4 bases, with 16 bases of the junction left unmatched. CDR3 amino acids: CASNINIAGPGYNEQFF. The CDR3 bases are TGTGCCAGCAACATAAACATAGCGGGTCCGGGGTACAATGAGCAGTTCTTC.

The V gene is TRBV4-3, the J gene TRBJ2-7, with TRBD1 matching 7 bases. Germline CDR1 LGHNA, CDR2 YSLEER. The CDR3 extends over 16 amino acids. The trim removed 0 bases at V and 4 bases at J, leaving 9 bases unmatched. CDR3 DNA: TGCGCCAGCAGCCAAGAGCTCCGGGACAGACTATACGAGCAGTACTTC. Protein product: CASSQELRDRLYEQYF.

This clone was picked up one time. The CDR3 DNA is TGTGCCAGCTCCACGGGGACAGGCTATGGCTACACCTTC. Residues: CASSTGTGYGYTF. The chain recombines TRBV18 with TRBJ1-2, with 8 bases lining up with TRBD1. Germline lookup yields CDR1 KGHSH and CDR2 LQKENI. Germline trimming cut 6 bases from V and 4 bases from J; bases unmatched to any gene: 4. This CDR3 has 13 residues.

The gene calls are TRBV6-1 and TRBJ2-1; 9 bases are shared with TRBD1. This CDR3 contains 14 residues. CDR1 and CDR2 from the germline V gene are MNHNS and SASEGT. The trim removed 7 bases at V and 2 bases at J, leaving 3 bases unmatched. The CDR3: CASTRDRAYNEQFF. The CDR3 nucleotides read TGTGCCAGCACCAGGGACAGGGCCTACAATGAGCAGTTCTTC.

This rearrangement joins TRBV19 to TRBJ2-1, with TRBD2 matching over 10 bases. The V segment lost 5 bases and the J segment 8 bases; nucleotides outside the gene matches: 9. The V gene's germline CDR1 is LNHDA and CDR2 SQIVND (reference sequence). The CDR3 totals 15 residues. The CDR3 spells CASSLWLAGADEQFF. DNA of the CDR3: TGTGCCAGTAGTCTCTGGCTAGCGGGAGCGGATGAGCAGTTCTTC.

The chain couples TRBV6-1 to TRBJ1-3; TRBD1 agrees at 8 bases. Trimming took 3 bases from V and 8 from J; bases not matched to a gene: 6. Germline V gene sequence: CDR1 MNHNS, CDR2 SASEGT. The CDR3 has 14 residues. The CDR3 DNA reads TGTGCCAGCAGTGACCCCGGCAGGGGGCACACCATATATTTT. It is translated as CASSDPGRGHTIYF.

This chain links TRBV28 with TRBJ2-7, with TRBD2 identical over 15 bases. Germline assignment: CDR1 MDHEN and CDR2 SYDVKM. V shed 0 bases, J shed 6 bases, and the junction held 0 bases outside the gene matches. The CDR3 spans 15 residues. The DNA for the CDR3 is TGTGCCAGCAGTTTATGGGGACTAGCGGGAGGCGAGCAGTACTTC. Its protein is CASSLWGLAGGEQYF.

This CDR3 reads CASSIDSGSSTDTQYF. DNA for the CDR3: TGTGCCAGTAGTATCGATAGCGGGAGTAGTACAGATACGCAGTATTTT. The rearrangement uses TRBV19 and TRBJ2-3; 9 nucleotides line up with TRBD2. CDR1 LNHDA and CDR2 SQIVND come from the germline V gene (reference sequence). This CDR3 comprises 16 residues. J gave up 3 bases and V 3 bases, and 7 bases lay outside the gene matches.